This T cell receptor (beta chain) was retrieved from a study of blood T cell repertoires in COVID-19. Whole-study context: Samples of COVID-19 (acute and convalescent) were obtained from the United States, Italy and Spain. Nucleic acid was either cDNA or gDNA, and it came from T cells, B-cell-depleted T cells, or PBMCs.

The Seattle patients joined while their infection was active and were tracked longitudinally afterward. Germline V lookup: CDR1 MGHRA, CDR2 YSYEKL. There are 16 residues in the CDR3. V dropped 1 base and J dropped 7; count of bases not matched to a gene: 5. Assay: immunoSEQ multiplex PCR; the TCRdb copy retains only in-frame clones and omits some. Found here are 150,000 to 200,000 clones, around nine tenths of them singletons; the top ten hold about an eighth. Material for sequencing was peripheral blood. The chain couples TRBV4-1 to TRBJ2-2; 11 bases align to TRBD2. The receptor was derived from a woman in her 70s with COVID-19, enrolled during active disease. The CDR3 loop reads CASSQGLAGGRGELFF. CDR3 sequence (DNA): TGCGCCAGCAGCCAAGGGCTAGCGGGAGGTCGCGGGGAGCTGTTTTTT.